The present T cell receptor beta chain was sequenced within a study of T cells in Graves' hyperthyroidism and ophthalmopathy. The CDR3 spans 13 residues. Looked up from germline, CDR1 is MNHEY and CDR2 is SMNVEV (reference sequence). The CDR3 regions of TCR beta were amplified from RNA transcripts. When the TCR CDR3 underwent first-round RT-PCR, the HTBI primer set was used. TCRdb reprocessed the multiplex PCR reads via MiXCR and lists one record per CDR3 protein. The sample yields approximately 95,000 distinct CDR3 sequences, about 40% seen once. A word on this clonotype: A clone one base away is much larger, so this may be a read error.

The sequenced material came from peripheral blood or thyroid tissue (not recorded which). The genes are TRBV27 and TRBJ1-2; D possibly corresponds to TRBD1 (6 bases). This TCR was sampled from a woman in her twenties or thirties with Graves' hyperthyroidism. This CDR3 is CAGSLDRRYGYTF. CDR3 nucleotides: TGTGCCGGCAGTTTAGACAGGCGCTATGGCTACACCTTC.